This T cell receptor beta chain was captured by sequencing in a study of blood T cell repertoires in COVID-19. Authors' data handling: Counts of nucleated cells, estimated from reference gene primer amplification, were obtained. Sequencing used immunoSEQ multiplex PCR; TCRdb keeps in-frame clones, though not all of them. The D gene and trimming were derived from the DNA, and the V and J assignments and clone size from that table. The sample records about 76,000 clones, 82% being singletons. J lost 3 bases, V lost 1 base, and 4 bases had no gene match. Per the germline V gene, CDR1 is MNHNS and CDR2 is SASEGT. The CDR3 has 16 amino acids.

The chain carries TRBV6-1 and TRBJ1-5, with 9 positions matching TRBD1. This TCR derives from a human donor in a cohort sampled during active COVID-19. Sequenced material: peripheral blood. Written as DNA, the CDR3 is TGTGCCAGCAGTGAAGGTCGGGACAGGGTCAATCAGCCCCAGCATTTT. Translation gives CASSEGRDRVNQPQHF.